This T cell receptor (beta chain) was retrieved from a study of CD4 T cells in relation to SARS-CoV-2 and coronaviruses. For the study at large: ViraFEST: roughly 10-day antigen culture of PBMCs, then TCR beta CDR3 sequencing. The negative reference was HIV-1 Nef peptide pool or peptide-free culture.

Germline CDR1 reads MNHNS; CDR2 reads SASEGT. The V end was cut by 0 bases, the J end by 3 bases, with 11 bases between. This CDR3 comprises 15 residues. Assay used: immunoSEQ multiplex PCR; TCRdb lists only in-frame clones, some missing. This table holds about 23,000 clones, more than 75% found once. Remarks on this clone: Its antigen is as yet unknown.

The unexposed donors gave CD4+ T cells in about 2011-2018, prior to COVID-19. Isolation of CD4+ T cells took place after 10 days in culture. The clonotype was recovered from a human donor in good health. This chain uses TRBV6-1 with TRBJ1-1; D gene uncertain. The sequencing input was CD4+ T cells from PBMCs, cultured in vitro. The CDR3, as DNA: TGTGCCAGCAGTGAAGCGGGCGGGGTTTACACTGAAGCTTTCTTT. Translated: CASSEAGGVYTEAFF.